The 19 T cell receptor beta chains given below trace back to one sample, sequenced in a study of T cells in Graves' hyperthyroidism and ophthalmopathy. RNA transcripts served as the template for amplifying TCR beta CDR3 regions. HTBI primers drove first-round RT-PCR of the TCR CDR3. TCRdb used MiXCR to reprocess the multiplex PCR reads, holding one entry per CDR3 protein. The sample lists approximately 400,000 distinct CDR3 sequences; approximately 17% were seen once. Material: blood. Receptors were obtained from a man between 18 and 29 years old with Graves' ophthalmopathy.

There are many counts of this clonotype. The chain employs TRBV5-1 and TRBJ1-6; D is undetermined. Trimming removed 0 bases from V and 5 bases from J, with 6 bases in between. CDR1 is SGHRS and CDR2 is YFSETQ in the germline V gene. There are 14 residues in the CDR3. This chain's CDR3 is CASSLGSHNSPLHF. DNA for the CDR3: TGCGCCAGCAGCTTGGGGAGCCATAATTCACCCCTCCACTTT.

The CDR3 DNA follows: TGTGCCAGCACCGTGGGGGAAGCTAACTATGGCTACACCTTC. It is translated as CASTVGEANYGYTF. The rearrangement joins TRBV7-2 to TRBJ1-2, with D maybe TRBD1 (5 bases). CDR1 and CDR2 (germline): SGHTA, FQGNSA. V lost 7 bases, J lost 0 bases, and 12 bases lay in between. The CDR3 spans 14 residues.

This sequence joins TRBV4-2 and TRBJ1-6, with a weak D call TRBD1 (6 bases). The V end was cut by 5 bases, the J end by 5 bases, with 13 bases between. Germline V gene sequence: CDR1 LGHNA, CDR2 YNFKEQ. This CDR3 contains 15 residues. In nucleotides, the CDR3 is TGTGCCAGCAGCAGCCGGGACAAAGATAATTCACCCCTCCACTTT. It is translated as CASSSRDKDNSPLHF.

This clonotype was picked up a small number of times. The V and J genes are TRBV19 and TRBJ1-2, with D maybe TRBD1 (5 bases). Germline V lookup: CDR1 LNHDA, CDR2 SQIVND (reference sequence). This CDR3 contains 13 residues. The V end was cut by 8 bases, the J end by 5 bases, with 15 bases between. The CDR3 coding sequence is TGTGCCAGTCACCGAGGGGCCCGGTATGGCTACACCTTC. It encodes CASHRGARYGYTF.

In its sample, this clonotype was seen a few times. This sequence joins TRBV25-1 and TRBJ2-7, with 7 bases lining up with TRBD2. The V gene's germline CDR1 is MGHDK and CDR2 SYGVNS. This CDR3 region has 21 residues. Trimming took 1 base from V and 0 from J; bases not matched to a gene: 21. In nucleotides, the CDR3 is TGTGCCAGCAGTGAATCTGCGACGGGGGGTAAGTCGATGCTGAGCTCCTACGAGCAGTACTTC. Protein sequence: CASSESATGGKSMLSSYEQYF.

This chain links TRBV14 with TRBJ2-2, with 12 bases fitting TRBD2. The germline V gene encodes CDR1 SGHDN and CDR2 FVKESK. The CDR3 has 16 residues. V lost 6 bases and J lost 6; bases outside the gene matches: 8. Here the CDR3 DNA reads TGTGCCAGCAGACCCCGGACTAGCGGGGTGCCCGGGGAGCTGTTTTTT. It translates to CASRPRTSGVPGELFF.

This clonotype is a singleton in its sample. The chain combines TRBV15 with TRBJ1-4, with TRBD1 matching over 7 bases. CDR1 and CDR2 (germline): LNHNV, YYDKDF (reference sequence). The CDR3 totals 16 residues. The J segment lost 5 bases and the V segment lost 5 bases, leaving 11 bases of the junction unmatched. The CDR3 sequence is CATSPGGQAQNEKLFF. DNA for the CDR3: TGTGCCACCAGCCCCGGTGGACAGGCCCAGAATGAAAAACTGTTTTTT.

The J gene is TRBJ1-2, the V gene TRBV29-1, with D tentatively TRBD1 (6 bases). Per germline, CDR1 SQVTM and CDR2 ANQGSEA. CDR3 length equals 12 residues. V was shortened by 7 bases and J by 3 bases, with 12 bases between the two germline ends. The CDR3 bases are TGCAGCGCCTACGGACAGTACTATGGCTACACCTTC. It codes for CSAYGQYYGYTF. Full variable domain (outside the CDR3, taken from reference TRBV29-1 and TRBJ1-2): SAVISQKPSRDICQRGTSLTIQCQVDSQVTMMFWYRQQPGQSLTLIATANQGSEATYESGFVIDKFPISRPNLTFSTLTVSNMSPEDSSIYLCSAYGQYYGYTFGSGTRLTVV.

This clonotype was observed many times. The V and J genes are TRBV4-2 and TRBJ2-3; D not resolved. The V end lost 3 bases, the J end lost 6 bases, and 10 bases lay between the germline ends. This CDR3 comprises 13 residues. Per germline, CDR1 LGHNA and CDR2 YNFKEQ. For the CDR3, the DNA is TGTGCCAGCAGCCATGAGAGCATGGATACGCAGTATTTT. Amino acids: CASSHESMDTQYF.

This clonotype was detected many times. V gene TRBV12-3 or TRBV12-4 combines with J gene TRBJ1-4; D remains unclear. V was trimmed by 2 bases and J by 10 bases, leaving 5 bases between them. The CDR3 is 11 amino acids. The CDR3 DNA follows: TGTGCCAGCAGTTTACGTGGAAAACTGTTTTTT. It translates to CASSLRGKLFF.

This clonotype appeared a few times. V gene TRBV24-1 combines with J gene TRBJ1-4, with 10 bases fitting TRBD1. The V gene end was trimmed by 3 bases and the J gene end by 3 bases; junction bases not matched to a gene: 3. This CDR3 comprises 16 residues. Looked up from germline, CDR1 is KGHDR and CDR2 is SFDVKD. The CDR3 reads CATSDGTGAPNEKLFF. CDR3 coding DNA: TGTGCCACCAGTGATGGGACAGGGGCACCTAATGAAAAACTGTTTTTT.

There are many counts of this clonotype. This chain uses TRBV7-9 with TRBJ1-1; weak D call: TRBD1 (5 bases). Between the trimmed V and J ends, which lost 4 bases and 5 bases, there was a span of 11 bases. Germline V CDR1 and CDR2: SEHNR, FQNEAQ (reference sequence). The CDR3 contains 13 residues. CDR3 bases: TGTGCCAGCAGCTCTCCAGGGCGGACTGAAGCTTTCTTT. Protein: CASSSPGRTEAFF.

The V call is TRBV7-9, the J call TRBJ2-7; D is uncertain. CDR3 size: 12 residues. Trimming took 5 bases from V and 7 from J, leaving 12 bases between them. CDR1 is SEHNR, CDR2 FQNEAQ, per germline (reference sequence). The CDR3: CASSRTAVEQYF. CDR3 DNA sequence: TGTGCCAGCAGCCGGACGGCTGTGGAGCAGTACTTC.

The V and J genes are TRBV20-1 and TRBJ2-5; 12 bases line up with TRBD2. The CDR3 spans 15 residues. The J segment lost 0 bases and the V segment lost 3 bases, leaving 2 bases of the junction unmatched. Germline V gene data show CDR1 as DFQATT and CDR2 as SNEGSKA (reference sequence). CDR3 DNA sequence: TGCAGTGCTAGTCTAGCGGGGGGGTACCAAGAGACCCAGTACTTC. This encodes CSASLAGGYQETQYF.

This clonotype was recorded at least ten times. DNA for the CDR3: TGCAGTGCTAGAGATGATGGGCCAGATACGCAGTATTTT. Its translation: CSARDDGPDTQYF. V usage is TRBV20-1 and J usage is TRBJ2-3, with D hard to call. In germline, CDR1 is DFQATT, CDR2 SNEGSKA (reference sequence). The V end lost 0 bases, the J end lost 4 bases, and 8 bases lay between the germline ends. The CDR3 totals 13 residues.

For the CDR3, the DNA is TGTGCCAGCAGCTTCACAGGGGGCGATTACAATGAGCAGTTCTTC. Protein sequence: CASSFTGGDYNEQFF. The V and J genes are TRBV11-2 and TRBJ2-1, with TRBD1 matching 9 bases. Trimming removed 3 bases from V and 4 bases from J; junction bases left unmatched: 4. Looked up from germline, CDR1 is SGHAT and CDR2 is FQNNGV. This CDR3 spans 15 amino acids.

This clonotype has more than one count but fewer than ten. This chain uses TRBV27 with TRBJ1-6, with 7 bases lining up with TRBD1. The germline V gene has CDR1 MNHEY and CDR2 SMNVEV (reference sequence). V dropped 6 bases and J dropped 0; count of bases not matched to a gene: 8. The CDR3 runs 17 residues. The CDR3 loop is CASRGGGTSSYNSPLHF. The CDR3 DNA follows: TGTGCCAGCAGAGGGGGCGGTACAAGCTCCTATAATTCACCCCTCCACTTT.

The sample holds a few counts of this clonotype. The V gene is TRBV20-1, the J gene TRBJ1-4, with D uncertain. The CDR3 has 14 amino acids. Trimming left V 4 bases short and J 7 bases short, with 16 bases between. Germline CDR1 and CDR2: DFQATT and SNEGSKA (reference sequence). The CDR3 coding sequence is TGCAGTGCTAAGCAAACACCCGGCGGTGAAAAACTGTTTTTT. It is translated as CSAKQTPGGEKLFF.

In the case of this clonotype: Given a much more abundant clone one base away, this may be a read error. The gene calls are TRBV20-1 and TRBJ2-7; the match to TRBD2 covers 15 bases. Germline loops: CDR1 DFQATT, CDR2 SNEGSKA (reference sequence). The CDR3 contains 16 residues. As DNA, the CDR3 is TGCAGTGCTAGAGATCGGGGACTAGCGGGGGGCGACGAGCAGTGCTTC. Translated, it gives CSARDRGLAGGDEQCF.